Listed below are T cell receptor beta chains from one sample, sequenced in a study of TIL therapy for anti-PD-1-resistant metastatic lung cancer. Libraries were prepared by immunoSEQ multiplex PCR; TCRdb keeps only in-frame clonotypes and omits some of them. The sample consists of approximately 16,000 clones, roughly 88% of them appearing once. Specimen: blood, collected at baseline. Source of these receptors: a person aged 25-80 years with non-small cell lung cancer. Both conserved end residues are part of each CDR3. The D gene is left open where the match is weak.

NA	TRBV7-2	TRBJ2-1	TGTGCCAGCAGCCCGCCGGGGACTCGGTATGAGCAGTTCTTC	CASSPPGTRYEQFF
NA	TRBV27	TRBJ2-2	TGTGCCAGCAGTTTAGTGGCTGTGACCGGGGAGCTGTTTTTT	CASSLVAVTGELFF
NA	TRBV19	TRBJ2-2	TGTGCCAGTAGTACCCACTCGAACACCGGGGAGCTGTTTTTT	CASSTHSNTGELFF
TRBD1	TRBV7-9	TRBJ1-3	TGTGCCAGCAGCTCCGGGACAGCAGGAAACACCATATATTTT	CASSSGTAGNTIYF
NA	TRBV6-1	TRBJ2-3	TGTGCCTGCGAGGGGGGCGCAGATACGCAGTATTTT	CACEGGADTQYF
NA	TRBV4-1	TRBJ2-2	TGCGCCAGCAGCCAAGATTCCCAATGGGGGATCGGGGAGCTGTTTTTT	CASSQDSQWGIGELFF
NA	TRBV4-1	TRBJ2-5	TGCGCCAGCAGCCAAGTTCTCAGCGGCGCCGGGAAAGAGACCCAGTACTTC	CASSQVLSGAGKETQYF
NA	TRBV10-3	TRBJ1-2	TGTGCCATCAGTGCCGCGGCAGACTATGGCTACACCTTC	CAISAAADYGYTF
NA	TRBV7-3	TRBJ2-3	TGTGCCAGCAGCTCCCTGGGGGGTTCAGATACGCAGTATTTT	CASSSLGGSDTQYF
TRBD1	TRBV23-1	TRBJ2-1	TGCGCCAGCAGTCAATTTTCGGGACAGCGCCACCGAGGCAATGAGCAGTTCTTC	CASSQFSGQRHRGNEQFF
TRBD1	TRBV7-9	TRBJ2-1	TGTGCCAGCAGCTTCGGACAGGGCCAAGGGAATGAGCAGTTCTTC	CASSFGQGQGNEQFF
NA	TRBV7-2	TRBJ2-3	TGTGCCAGCAGCAAGAGGGGGAGCCCTAGCACAGATACGCAGTATTTT	CASSKRGSPSTDTQYF
NA	TRBV5-4	TRBJ1-2	TGTGCCAGCAGCTTGGTCGGGATTAACTATGGCTACACCTTC	CASSLVGINYGYTF
TRBD1	TRBV13	TRBJ2-1	TGTGCCAGCAGCTTTGGGACAGGGGGCCAGTACAATGAGCAGTTCTTC	CASSFGTGGQYNEQFF
TRBD2	TRBV4-3	TRBJ2-3	TGCGCCAGCAGTCAAAGCGGGGGGGACACAGATACGCAGTATTTT	CASSQSGGDTDTQYF
NA	TRBV15	TRBJ1-1	TGTGCCACCAGCAGTCCGCCAGGGACTGAAGCTTTCTTT	CATSSPPGTEAFF
NA	TRBV6-5	TRBJ1-4	TGTGCCAGCAGACACCCGAGGGAAAAACTGTTTTTT	CASRHPREKLFF
NA	TRBV6-1	TRBJ1-3	TGTGCCAGCAGTGAAGCAGACAGGAGCTCTGGAAACACCATATATTTT	CASSEADRSSGNTIYF
TRBD1	TRBV5-8	TRBJ1-2	TGTGCCAGCAGCTTGGGCCTCGGGGACAGTAACTATGGCTACACCTTC	CASSLGLGDSNYGYTF
NA	TRBV30	TRBJ1-2	TGTGCCTGGAGTAGAGGGGCAGGGACGTGGAACTATGGCTACACCTTC	CAWSRGAGTWNYGYTF
NA	TRBV5-1	TRBJ2-2	TGCGCCAGCAGCTTAGCTCCAGGCGTGAACACCGGGGAGCTGTTTTTT	CASSLAPGVNTGELFF
TRBD2	TRBV27	TRBJ2-3	TGTGCCAGCAGTTCGATTAGCGGGAGGGCCAGCACAGATACGCAGTATTTT	CASSSISGRASTDTQYF
TRBD1	TRBV7-2	TRBJ1-2	TGTGCCAGCAGCTTTACCGGGACAGGGGGCGGCTACACCTTC	CASSFTGTGGGYTF
NA	TRBV9	TRBJ2-3	TGTGCCAGCAGCGTGGGGGGGGCACGCACAGATACGCAGTATTTT	CASSVGGARTDTQYF
NA	TRBV30	TRBJ1-6	TGTGCCTGGAGCCGTTGGGTGACCTTGGATTCACCCCTCCACTTT	CAWSRWVTLDSPLHF
TRBD1	TRBV11-1	TRBJ1-2	TGTGCCAGCAGCTTAGCGACAGGGAGATCAGCCTACACCTTC	CASSLATGRSAYTF